These 15 T cell receptor beta chains were sequenced from one sample in a study of molecular identifiers for immune sequencing clone quantification. TCRdb ran MiXCR on the PCR reads and lists one entry per CDR3 protein. The sample contains about 320,000 distinct CDR3 sequences, about 22% of which appear only once. The specimen sequenced was naive CD8+ T cells from blood, with Jurkat cell RNA spiked in. Subset of the sample: FACS-sorted CD8+CD4-CCR7+CD45RA+ naive T cells. All receptors derive from a human donor in good health. Some libraries in this study had Jurkat cell RNA spiked in.

This clonotype was seen repeatedly, ten times or more. V is TRBV13 and J is TRBJ2-3; D is perhaps TRBD2 (5 bases). V was cut by 3 bases and J by 1 base, with 11 bases left in between. CDR3 length equals 15 residues. Per the germline V gene, CDR1 is PRHDT and CDR2 is FYEKMQ (reference sequence). Written as DNA, the CDR3 is TGTGCCAGCAGCTTCGTTGGAGCGGGCACAGATACGCAGTATTTT. Translated: CASSFVGAGTDTQYF.

This clonotype was detected ten times or more. The gene calls are TRBV5-1 and TRBJ2-7; a possible D gene is TRBD1 (5 bases). From germline, CDR1 is SGHRS and CDR2 YFSETQ. Trimming pared 4 bases from V and 4 bases from J, leaving 12 bases between. This CDR3 is 13 amino acids long. CDR3 protein: CASSPLTGYEQYF. Written as DNA, the CDR3 is TGCGCCAGCAGCCCTTTAACAGGATACGAGCAGTACTTC.

This clonotype was seen many times. V gene TRBV6-5 combines with J gene TRBJ2-1, with 8 positions matching TRBD2. The germline V gene has CDR1 MNHEY and CDR2 SVGAGI. This CDR3 has 20 residues. V lost 0 bases, J lost 0 bases, and 13 bases stayed unmatched. Here the CDR3 DNA reads TGTGCCAGCAGTTACTCGGGCCCTAGCGGGCTGCAGAGCTCCTACAATGAGCAGTTCTTC. As protein: CASSYSGPSGLQSSYNEQFF.

V gene TRBV27 combines with J gene TRBJ2-1; no clear D gene. Trimming removed 7 bases at V and 9 bases at J, with 13 bases between. Germline loops: CDR1 MNHEY, CDR2 SMNVEV (reference sequence). CDR3 length: 12 residues. The CDR3 spells CASTQSSGEQFF. The CDR3 DNA sequence: TGTGCCAGCACACAGAGCTCCGGTGAGCAGTTCTTC.

This clonotype came up many times. V gene TRBV6-2 or TRBV6-3 combines with J gene TRBJ1-6, with D perhaps TRBD1 (6 bases). The CDR3 is 16 amino acids. The V end lost 6 bases, the J end lost 5 bases, and 17 bases lay between the germline ends. The germline V gene encodes CDR1 MNHEY and CDR2 SVGEGT. In DNA, the CDR3 is TGTGCCAGCAGAGATACCGGGACAAGAAATAATTCACCCCTCCACTTT. Its translation is CASRDTGTRNNSPLHF.

For this clonotype: A much larger clonotype is one base distant, so this may be a read error. CDR3 sequence (DNA): TGTGCCACCAGCGCATCCGAGGGACTCTACAATGAGCAGTTCTTC. It yields the protein CATSASEGLYNEQFF. The chain is built from TRBV15 and TRBJ2-1, with TRBD2 as a possible D gene (6 bases). The CDR3 length is 15 residues. Looked up from germline, CDR1 is LNHNV and CDR2 is YYDKDF (reference sequence). Deletions cut 5 bases from V and 3 bases from J, with 14 bases between.

Ten or more counts support this clonotype. This chain connects TRBV19 to TRBJ2-5; 10 nucleotides align to TRBD1. This CDR3 comprises 15 residues. V lost 5 bases to trimming and J lost 1 base; unmatched junction nucleotides: 4. The germline gives CDR1 LNHDA, CDR2 SQIVND (reference sequence). CDR3 protein: CASSERTGGQETQYF. CDR3 nucleotide sequence: TGTGCCAGTAGTGAAAGGACAGGGGGCCAAGAGACCCAGTACTTC.

Comment on this clonotype: This may be a read error, as it is one base from a much larger clone. The rearrangement joins TRBV6-5 to TRBJ2-7; 13 nucleotides match TRBD2. This CDR3 contains 15 residues. The germline CDR1 and CDR2 sequences are MNHEY and SVGAGI. CDR3 region: CASSLRTSGSFEQCF. In DNA form, the CDR3 reads TGTGCCAGCAGTCTGCGGACTAGCGGGAGCTTCGAGCAGTGCTTC.

Many counts were recorded for this clonotype. This chain joins TRBV5-4 and TRBJ1-5, with a tentative D call TRBD1 (5 bases). This CDR3 spans 14 amino acids. Germline V lookup: CDR1 SGHNT, CDR2 YYREEE (reference sequence). Trimming removed 3 bases from V and 2 bases from J, with 9 bases in between. DNA for the CDR3: TGTGCCAGCAGCTCGGGGCCGGGCAATCAGCCCCAGCATTTT. Amino acids: CASSSGPGNQPQHF.

At least ten counts were recorded for this clonotype. The gene calls are TRBV30 and TRBJ2-3; maybe TRBD2 (6 bases). Deletions cut 2 bases from V and 5 bases from J, with 14 bases between. Per germline, CDR1 GTSNPN and CDR2 SVGIG (reference sequence). This CDR3 comprises 14 residues. In nucleotides, the CDR3 is TGTGCCTGGAGTTTGGGTCACGGGGGAGATACGCAGTATTTT. Its translation is CAWSLGHGGDTQYF.

The genes are TRBV15 and TRBJ2-1; the D gene is possibly TRBD2 (6 bases). V dropped 4 bases and J dropped 7 bases, with 20 bases sitting between them. Germline CDR1 reads LNHNV; CDR2 reads YYDKDF (reference sequence). The CDR3 has 16 residues. CDR3 bases: TGTGCCACCAGCAACCGACCGGGACTGCACATTAATGAGCAGTTCTTC. As protein: CATSNRPGLHINEQFF.

In its sample, this clonotype was seen many times. This chain joins TRBV20-1 and TRBJ2-5; D ambiguous. Germline assignment: CDR1 DFQATT and CDR2 SNEGSKA (reference sequence). This CDR3 is 13 amino acids long. Trimming pared 1 base from V and 2 bases from J, leaving 8 bases between. In DNA form, the CDR3 reads TGCAGTGCTAGAGGGGCAGAACAAGAGACCCAGTACTTC. It yields the protein CSARGAEQETQYF.

This clonotype was counted a few times. V usage is TRBV27 and J usage is TRBJ2-2; either TRBD1 or TRBD2 may supply D (5 bases each). The V gene lost 0 bases and the J gene lost 7 bases, with 12 bases spanning the gap. This CDR3 has 15 residues. Germline V gene lookup returns CDR1 MNHEY and CDR2 SMNVEV (reference sequence). The CDR3 DNA reads TGTGCCAGCAGTTTATCTCCGGGACGCCACGGGGAGCTGTTTTTT. Its protein product is CASSLSPGRHGELFF.

This clonotype was counted ten times or more. The V gene is TRBV5-1, the J gene TRBJ2-7, with TRBD1 as a possible D gene (5 bases). CDR1 is SGHRS, CDR2 YFSETQ, per germline. The CDR3 is 15 residues long. Trimming shortened V by 7 bases and J by 3 bases, and 20 bases separated the two germline ends. CDR3 coding DNA: TGCGCCAGCTCATCAGATCAGGGTACCGGCTACGAGCAGTACTTC. Amino acids: CASSSDQGTGYEQYF.

The chain is built from TRBV30 and TRBJ2-5, with 12 nucleotides matching TRBD1. With V trimmed by 8 bases and J by 10 bases, 14 bases remained unmatched. The germline V gene has CDR1 GTSNPN and CDR2 SVGIG (reference sequence). The CDR3 has 14 amino acids. The CDR3 DNA sequence: TGTGCCAGGGGAGGGGACAGGGGGCGAGCTGACCAGTACTTC. It specifies CARGGDRGRADQYF. Full variable domain (outside the CDR3, taken from reference TRBV30 and TRBJ2-5): SQTIHQWPATLVQPVGSPLSLECTVEGTSNPNLYWYRQAAGRGLQLLFYSVGIGQISSEVPQNLSASRPQDRQFILSSKKLLLSDSGFYLCARGGDRGRADQYFGPGTRLLVL.